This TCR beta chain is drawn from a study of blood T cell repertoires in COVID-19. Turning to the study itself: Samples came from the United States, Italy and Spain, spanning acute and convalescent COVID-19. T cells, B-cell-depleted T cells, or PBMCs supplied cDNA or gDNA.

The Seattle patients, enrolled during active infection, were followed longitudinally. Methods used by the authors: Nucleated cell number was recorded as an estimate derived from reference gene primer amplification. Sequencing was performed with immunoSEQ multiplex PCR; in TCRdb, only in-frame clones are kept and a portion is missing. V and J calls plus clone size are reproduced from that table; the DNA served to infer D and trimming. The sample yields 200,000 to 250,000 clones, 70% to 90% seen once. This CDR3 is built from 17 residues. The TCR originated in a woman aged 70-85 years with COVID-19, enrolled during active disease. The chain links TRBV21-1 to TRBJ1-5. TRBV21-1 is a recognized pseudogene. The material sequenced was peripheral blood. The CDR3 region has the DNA TGTGCCAGCAGCCCGATCGGGGAACCTCATAGCAATCAGCCCCAGCATTTT. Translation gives CASSPIGEPHSNQPQHF.